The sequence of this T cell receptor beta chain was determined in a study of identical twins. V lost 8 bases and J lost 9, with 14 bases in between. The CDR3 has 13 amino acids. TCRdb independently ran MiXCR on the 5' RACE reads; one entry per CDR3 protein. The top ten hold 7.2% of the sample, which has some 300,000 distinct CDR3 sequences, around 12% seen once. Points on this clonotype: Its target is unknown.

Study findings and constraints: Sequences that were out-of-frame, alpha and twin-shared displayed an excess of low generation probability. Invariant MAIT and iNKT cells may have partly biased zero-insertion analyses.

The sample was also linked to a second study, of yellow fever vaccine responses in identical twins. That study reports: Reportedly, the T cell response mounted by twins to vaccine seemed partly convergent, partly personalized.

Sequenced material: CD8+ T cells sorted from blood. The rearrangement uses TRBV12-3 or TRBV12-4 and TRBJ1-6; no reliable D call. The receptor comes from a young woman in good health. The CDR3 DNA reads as TGTGCCAGCGGTACTGTGGGCGGTTCACCCCTCCACTTT. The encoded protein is CASGTVGGSPLHF.